This T cell receptor (beta chain) was recovered during a study of T cells in localized non-small cell lung cancer. TCRdb's copy holds only in-frame clones and misses some; the assay was immunoSEQ multiplex PCR. The profile shows 53,000 or so clones, 80% to 95% of them singletons. V shed 4 bases and J 2 bases; nucleotides not matched to a gene: 10. There are 17 residues in the CDR3. In germline, CDR1 is SGHTS, CDR2 YDEGEE. This clone was recorded once. The starting material was peripheral blood, obtained before any cancer treatment. V and J are TRBV5-8 and TRBJ1-5; 9 bases align to TRBD1. The sequence was obtained from a man between 40 and 70 years old with stage I lung adenocarcinoma. This chain's CDR3 is CASSGGGRTGGNQPQHF. The CDR3 DNA sequence: TGTGCCAGCAGCGGGGGGGGCCGGACAGGGGGCAATCAGCCCCAGCATTTT.